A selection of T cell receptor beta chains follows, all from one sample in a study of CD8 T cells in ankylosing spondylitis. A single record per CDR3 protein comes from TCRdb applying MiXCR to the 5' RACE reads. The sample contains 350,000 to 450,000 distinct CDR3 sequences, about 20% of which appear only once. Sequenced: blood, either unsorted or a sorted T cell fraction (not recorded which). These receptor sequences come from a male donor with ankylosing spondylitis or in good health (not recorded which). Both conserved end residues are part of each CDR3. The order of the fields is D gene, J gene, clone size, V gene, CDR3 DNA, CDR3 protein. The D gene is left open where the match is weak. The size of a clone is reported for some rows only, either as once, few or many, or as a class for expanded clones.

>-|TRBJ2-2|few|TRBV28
TGTGCCAGCAGCCCAGGGCCTCCCCCAAAACTCTCCGGGCGGTTTTTT
CASSPGPPPKLSGRFF
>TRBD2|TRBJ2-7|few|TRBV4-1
TGCGCCAGCAGCCACCCTACTAGCGGGCGGGGCTACGAGCAGTACTTC
CASSHPTSGRGYEQYF
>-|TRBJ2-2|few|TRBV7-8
TGTGCCAGCAGCTTACCCGAGAACACCGGGGAGCTGTTTTTT
CASSLPENTGELFF
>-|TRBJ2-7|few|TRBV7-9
TGTGCCAGCAGCTTAATGTCAGGGAACCACGAGCAGTACTTC
CASSLMSGNHEQYF
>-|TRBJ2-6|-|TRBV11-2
TGTGCCAGCAGGGAGGGGATCTCTGGGGCCAACGTCCTGACTTTC
CASREGISGANVLTF
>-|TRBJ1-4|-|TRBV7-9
TGTGCCAGCAGCTTGGCATGGGGAGAAAAACTGTTTTTT
CASSLAWGEKLFF
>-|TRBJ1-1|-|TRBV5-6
TGTGCCAGCAGCTTGGAGGAGACAGCATTGAACACTGAAGCTTTCTTT
CASSLEETALNTEAFF
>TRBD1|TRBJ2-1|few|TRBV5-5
TGTGCCAGCAGCTTGGATGGGACAGCTTACAATGAGCAGTTCTTC
CASSLDGTAYNEQFF
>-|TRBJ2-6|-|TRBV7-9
TGTGCCAGCAGCTTCTCGGTGGGGGCCAACGTCCTGACTTTC
CASSFSVGANVLTF
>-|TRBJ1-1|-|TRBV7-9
TGTGCCAGCAGCTACGTGGACACTGAAGCTTTCTTT
CASSYVDTEAFF
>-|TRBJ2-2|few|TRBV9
TGTGCCAGCAGCTCACGACCCATAAAGACGGATCGCACCGGGGAGCTGTTTTTT
CASSSRPIKTDRTGELFF
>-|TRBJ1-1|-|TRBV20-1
TGCAGTGCTAGACCAAAATCAGATTCCGGCGGGGCTGAAGCTTTCTTT
CSARPKSDSGGAEAFF
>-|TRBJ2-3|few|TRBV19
TGTGCCAGTAGTTCAACCGCGGGATGGGCGGATACGCAGTATTTT
CASSSTAGWADTQYF
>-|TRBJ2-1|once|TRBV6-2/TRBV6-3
TGTGCCAGCGGAGGGGGCGGAGGTGAGCAGTTCTTC
CASGGGGGEQFF
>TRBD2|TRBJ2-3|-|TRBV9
TGTGCCAGCAGCGGTCGGGGCGGCGGGGGAACCACAGATACGCAGTATTTT
CASSGRGGGGTTDTQYF
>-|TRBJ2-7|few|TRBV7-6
TGTGCCAGCAGCTTAGCGGGCGGGACATTTGACGAGCAGTACTTC
CASSLAGGTFDEQYF
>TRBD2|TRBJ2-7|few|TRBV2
TGTGCCAGCAGTACGTTTGGCGGGGGGGTCTACGAGCAGTACTTC
CASSTFGGGVYEQYF
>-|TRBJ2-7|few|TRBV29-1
TGCAGCGTCTCAGGACAGACGCCAACCTACGAGCAGTACTTC
CSVSGQTPTYEQYF
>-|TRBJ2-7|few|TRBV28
TGTGCCAGCAGTACCAGGTATTCCTACGAGCAGTACTTC
CASSTRYSYEQYF
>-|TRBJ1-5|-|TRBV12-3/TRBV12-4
TGTGCCAGCAGTACAGGGCGCAGCAATCAGCCCCAGCATTTT
CASSTGRSNQPQHF
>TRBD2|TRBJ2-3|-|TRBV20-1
TGCAGTGCCGGGCCGGGACTAGCGGGGGGGCCTACGCAGTATTTT
CSAGPGLAGGPTQYF
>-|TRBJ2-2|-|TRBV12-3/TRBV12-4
TGTGCCAGCAGGTCCCTCACCGGGGAGCTGTTTTTT
CASRSLTGELFF
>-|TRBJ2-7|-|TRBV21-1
TGTGCCAGCAGCAAAGCGGGGTTCGGTTTC
CASSKAGFGF
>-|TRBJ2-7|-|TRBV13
TGTGCCAGCAGTTGGGGGGAAGGATCCTACGAGCAGTACTTC
CASSWGEGSYEQYF
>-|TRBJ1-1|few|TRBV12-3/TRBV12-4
TGTGCCAGCAGTTTAGCGGGGAGGGGCACTGAAGCTTTCTTT
CASSLAGRGTEAFF
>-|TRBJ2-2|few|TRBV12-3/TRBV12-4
TGTGCCAGCAGACAGTCCTTGAACACCGGGGAGCTGTTTTTT
CASRQSLNTGELFF
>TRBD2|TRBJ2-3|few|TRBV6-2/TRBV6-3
TGTGCCAGCACCAGACCTAGCGGACCTACAGATACGCAGTATTTT
CASTRPSGPTDTQYF
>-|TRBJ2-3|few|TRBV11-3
TGTGCCAGCAGCTCTGGGGCCACAGATACGCAGTATTTT
CASSSGATDTQYF
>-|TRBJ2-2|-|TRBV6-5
TGTGCCAGCAGTTACTCAGGATGGGGGCGTGACACCGGGGAGCTGTTTTTT
CASSYSGWGRDTGELFF
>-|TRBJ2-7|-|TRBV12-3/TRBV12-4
TGTGCCAGCAGTCCCCGCTCCCGACACCAAGAGCAGTACTTC
CASSPRSRHQEQYF
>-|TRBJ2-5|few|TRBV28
TGTGCCAGCAGTTCGCCCAGACAGGTTCGTGTGGAGACCCAGTACTTC
CASSSPRQVRVETQYF
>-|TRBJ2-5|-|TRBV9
TGTGCCAGCAGCGCCCCAGACTTGCAAGAGACCCAGTACTTC
CASSAPDLQETQYF
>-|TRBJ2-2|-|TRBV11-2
TGTGCCAGCAGCTTAGGGGAGTGGGGGACCCCGAACACCGGGGAGCTGTTTTTT
CASSLGEWGTPNTGELFF
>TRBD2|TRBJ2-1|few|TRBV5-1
TGCGCCAGCAACCATCGCCCTAGCGGAGCTCAACCCTACAATGAGCAGTTCTTC
CASNHRPSGAQPYNEQFF
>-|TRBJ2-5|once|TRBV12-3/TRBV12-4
TGTGCCAGCAGTTTAGGAGGTGCTTCTGCGACCCAGTACTTC
CASSLGGASATQYF
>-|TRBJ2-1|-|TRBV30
TGTGCCTGGGGTGGCGGTGAGCAGTTCTTC
CAWGGGEQFF
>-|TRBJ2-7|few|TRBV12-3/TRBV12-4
TGTGCCAGCAGTTTTGTTGGGGGGCAAGAGCAGTACTTC
CASSFVGGQEQYF
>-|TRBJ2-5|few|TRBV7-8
TGTGCCAGCAGCCTTGTTACATACCAAGAGACCCAGTACTTC
CASSLVTYQETQYF
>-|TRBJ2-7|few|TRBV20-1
TGCAGTGCTAGAGATTATCGGGGCTCCGGGGGATACGAGCAGTACTTC
CSARDYRGSGGYEQYF
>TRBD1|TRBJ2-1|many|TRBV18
TGTGCCAGCAGTCCCGGACAGGGGTACAATGAGCAGTTCTTC
CASSPGQGYNEQFF
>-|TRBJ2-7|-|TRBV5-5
TGTGCCAGCAGCTTTCGGGCGGAAACCTACGAGCAGTACTTC
CASSFRAETYEQYF
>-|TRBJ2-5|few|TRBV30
TGTGCCGCACTCTGGGACACGAAAGAGACCCAGTACTTC
CAALWDTKETQYF
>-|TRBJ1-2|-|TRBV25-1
TGTGCCACCTTGGGGGCTGGCTACACCTTC
CATLGAGYTF
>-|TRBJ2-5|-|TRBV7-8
TGTGCCAGCAGCGGATCAAGTTCCAGGGATGAGACCCAGTACTTC
CASSGSSSRDETQYF
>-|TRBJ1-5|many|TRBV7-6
TGTGCCAGCAGCTTAGGGGACAATCAGCCCCAGCATTTT
CASSLGDNQPQHF
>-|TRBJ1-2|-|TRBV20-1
TGCAGTGCGAGTAATCGGGGTGAAGACTATGGCTACACCTTC
CSASNRGEDYGYTF
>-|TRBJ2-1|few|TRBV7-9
TGTGCCAGCAGCTCCCTCTTGGGTTTTCGTAGCAATGAGCAGTTCTTC
CASSSLLGFRSNEQFF
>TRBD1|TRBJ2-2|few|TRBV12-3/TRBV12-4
TGTGCCAGCAGTACAGGGGGGCCTAGGACCGGGGAGCTGTTTTTT
CASSTGGPRTGELFF
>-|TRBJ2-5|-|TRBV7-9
TGTGCCAGCAGCTTAGCCTCGGACGGGTGGATCCAAGAGACCCAGTACTTC
CASSLASDGWIQETQYF
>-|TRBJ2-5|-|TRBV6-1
TGTGCCAGCAGTGAATTGGGCCAGGGATTTCCAGAGACCCAGTACTTC
CASSELGQGFPETQYF
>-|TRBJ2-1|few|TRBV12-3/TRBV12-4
TGTGCCAGCAGTTTTCCCGGGACAACGGAAAATGAGCAGTTCTTC
CASSFPGTTENEQFF
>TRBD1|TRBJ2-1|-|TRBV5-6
TGTGCCAGCAGCCCCGACAGGGATGAGCAGTTCTTC
CASSPDRDEQFF
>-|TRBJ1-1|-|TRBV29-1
TGCAGCGCCCCGGGGCAGGGAGGTTTAGGTACTGAAGCTTTCTTT
CSAPGQGGLGTEAFF
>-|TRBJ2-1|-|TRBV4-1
TGCGCCAGCAGCCAAGATAACCGGGACATAGGTGAGCAGTTCTTC
CASSQDNRDIGEQFF
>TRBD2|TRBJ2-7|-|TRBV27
TGTGCCAGCAGTTTATCGGGACTAGTCAATGGCGAGCAGTACTTC
CASSLSGLVNGEQYF
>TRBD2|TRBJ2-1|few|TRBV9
TGTGCCAGCAGCGTAGGGGTCGGACTAGCGGAAACCTACAATGAGCAGTTCTTC
CASSVGVGLAETYNEQFF
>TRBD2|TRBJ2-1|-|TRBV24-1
TGTGCCACCGGAGGGGAGGGACCAAGCTCCTACAATGAGCAGTTCTTC
CATGGEGPSSYNEQFF
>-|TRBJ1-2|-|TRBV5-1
TGCGCCAGCAGCTCCACAGGAGACGACTACTATGGCTACACCTTC
CASSSTGDDYYGYTF
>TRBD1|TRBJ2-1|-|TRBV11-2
TGTGCCAGCAGTAACCCGGGACAGGGGGGATTCTACAATGAGCAGTTCTTC
CASSNPGQGGFYNEQFF